These 24 T cell receptor beta chains came from one sample sequenced in a study of response to subunit inactivated influenza vaccine. TCRdb redid the calling of the RT-PCR reads with MiXCR, one entry per CDR3 protein. Among about 830,000 distinct CDR3 sequences listed, approximately 17% were seen once. The source material was PBMCs from blood, sampled 5 days after vaccination. These receptor sequences come from a man aged 50 or older who received an inactivated influenza vaccine.

There are a few counts of this clonotype. The chain joins TRBV20-1 to TRBJ1-1, with 9 bases lining up with TRBD1. CDR1 is DFQATT and CDR2 is SNEGSKA in the germline V gene (reference sequence). V was clipped by 5 bases and J by 9 bases; unmatched bases: 10. This CDR3 is 13 amino acids long. DNA for the CDR3: TGCAGTGCTGCCGGGACAGGGATGAAGAAAGCTTTCTTT. As protein: CSAAGTGMKKAFF.

The chain has TRBV20-1 and TRBJ2-2; the match to TRBD2 covers 7 bases. V shed 2 bases, J shed 3 bases, and the junction held 12 bases outside the gene matches. CDR1 is DFQATT, CDR2 SNEGSKA, per germline (reference sequence). This CDR3 spans 17 amino acids. CDR3 loop: CSARSLETSYDTGELFF. The CDR3, as DNA: TGCAGTGCTAGATCCCTAGAGACTAGCTACGACACCGGGGAGCTGTTTTTT.

This clonotype was seen a handful of times. This rearrangement joins TRBV25-1 to TRBJ2-1; TRBD2 matches at 8 bases. This CDR3 has 17 amino acids. V shed 8 bases and J 0 bases; nucleotides not matched to a gene: 12. Germline values: CDR1 MGHDK, CDR2 SYGVNS. CDR3 coding DNA: TGTGCCAGCGCCGGGGGGGCAGGGCTAGGCTCCTACAATGAGCAGTTCTTC. The encoded protein is CASAGGAGLGSYNEQFF.

This clonotype occurred once. The chain combines TRBV24-1 with TRBJ2-1; a weak D match, TRBD2 (6 bases). The germline CDR1 and CDR2 sequences are KGHDR and SFDVKD. V shed 5 bases and J shed 5 bases, with 15 bases lying between them. This CDR3 has 15 residues. The CDR3 loop reads CATSGTGGPHNEQFF. The DNA of the CDR3 is TGTGCCACCAGTGGGACCGGAGGGCCACACAATGAGCAGTTCTTC.

The chain carries TRBV5-1 and TRBJ2-7; a possible D gene is TRBD2 (6 bases). V lost 2 bases, J lost 7 bases, and 16 bases lay in between. CDR1 SGHRS and CDR2 YFSETQ come from the germline V gene. This CDR3 has 14 residues. The CDR3 DNA is TGCGCCAGCAGCTTAGGTGGGAGGCCGGGGGAGCAGTACTTC. As protein: CASSLGGRPGEQYF.

CDR3: CSVVGPRGKRETQYF. CDR3 nucleotide sequence: TGCAGCGTTGTAGGACCGCGGGGGAAAAGAGAGACCCAGTACTTC. V usage is TRBV29-1 and J usage is TRBJ2-5; 7 nucleotides align to TRBD2. Germline V gene lookup returns CDR1 SQVTM and CDR2 ANQGSEA. J lost 4 bases, V lost 4 bases, and 12 bases had no gene match. The CDR3 loop spans 15 amino acids.

The V call is TRBV20-1, the J call TRBJ2-1; the D is unclear. The CDR3 loop spans 13 amino acids. V lost 6 bases and J lost 2, with 11 bases in between. Germline lookup yields CDR1 DFQATT and CDR2 SNEGSKA (reference sequence). CDR3 sequence: CSAPRPAYNEQFF. Here the CDR3 DNA reads TGCAGTGCCCCAAGGCCCGCCTACAATGAGCAGTTCTTC.

The chain employs TRBV29-1 and TRBJ2-7; TRBD1 is a possible D gene (5 bases). The length of the CDR3 is 11 residues. Germline assignment: CDR1 SQVTM and CDR2 ANQGSEA. Trimming removed 4 bases at V and 5 bases at J, with 9 bases between. This CDR3 is CSVAQANEQYF. As DNA, the CDR3 is TGCAGCGTTGCACAGGCGAACGAGCAGTACTTC.

The genes are TRBV29-1 and TRBJ2-3, with 7 positions matching TRBD1. The CDR3 consists of 14 residues. The germline V gene encodes CDR1 SQVTM and CDR2 ANQGSEA. Germline trimming cut 3 bases from V and 3 bases from J; bases unmatched to any gene: 6. For the CDR3, the DNA is TGCAGCGTTGATGGGGACAGCGATACAGATACGCAGTATTTT. Translating gives CSVDGDSDTDTQYF.

The chain employs TRBV5-1 and TRBJ1-1, with a possible D match to TRBD1 (5 bases). The CDR3 runs 15 residues. CDR1 SGHRS and CDR2 YFSETQ come from the germline V gene. V was cut by 3 bases and J by 0 bases, with 12 bases left in between. The CDR3 loop is CASSWPGGVNTEAFF. The CDR3 DNA follows: TGCGCCAGCAGCTGGCCGGGGGGTGTGAACACTGAAGCTTTCTTT.

This clonotype was detected many times. The rearrangement uses TRBV29-1 and TRBJ1-1; perhaps TRBD1 as D (5 bases). Germline values: CDR1 SQVTM, CDR2 ANQGSEA. This CDR3 has 12 residues. The germline V and J ends were trimmed by 7 bases and 0 bases, with 9 bases remaining between them. CDR3: CSAGRMNTEAFF. The CDR3 nucleotides read TGCAGCGCGGGACGGATGAACACTGAAGCTTTCTTT.

The V call is TRBV5-4, the J call TRBJ2-2, with 10 positions matching TRBD1. The junction had 3 bases not matched to a gene; V was cut back by 4 bases and J by 6 bases. CDR1 is SGHNT, CDR2 YYREEE, per germline (reference sequence). The CDR3 has 14 amino acids. Written as DNA, the CDR3 is TGTGCCAGCAGCGCAGGACAGGGGGCCGGGGAGCTGTTTTTT. This codes for CASSAGQGAGELFF.

The chain links TRBV6-1 to TRBJ2-5; D is uncertain. Trimming pared 7 bases from V and 7 bases from J, leaving 16 bases between. Per germline, CDR1 MNHNS and CDR2 SASEGT. The CDR3 runs to 13 residues. This CDR3 reads CASTRGGDRTQYF. The CDR3 DNA reads as TGTGCCAGCACTCGAGGTGGAGATAGGACCCAGTACTTC.

This clonotype has more than one count but fewer than ten. The chain employs TRBV2 and TRBJ1-1; D might be TRBD1 (6 bases). Trimming took off 8 bases at V and 1 base at J, with 14 bases between the two ends. Germline CDR1 SNHLY, CDR2 FYNNEI. The CDR3 has 14 residues. CDR3 DNA sequence: TGTGCCAGCCCCAAGGGGGTGTCGAACACTGAAGCTTTCTTT. It encodes CASPKGVSNTEAFF.

This clonotype occurred a few times. This chain joins TRBV6-1 and TRBJ2-1; TRBD2 might be the D (5 bases). The CDR3 loop spans 13 amino acids. The V gene's germline CDR1 is MNHNS and CDR2 SASEGT. V lost 8 bases and J 9 bases, leaving 17 bases between the germline ends. The CDR3 spells CASVTSGGGEQFF. For the CDR3, the DNA is TGTGCCAGCGTCACATCCGGAGGTGGTGAGCAGTTCTTC.

The genes are TRBV7-6 and TRBJ1-1, with D uncertain. CDR1 and CDR2 from the germline V gene are SGHVS and FNYEAQ. Trimming removed 1 base from V and 1 base from J, with 7 bases in between. There are 14 residues in the CDR3. The CDR3: CASSLGKQNTEAFF. In DNA form, the CDR3 reads TGTGCCAGCAGCTTAGGCAAACAGAACACTGAAGCTTTCTTT.

This clonotype was detected ten times or more. The chain carries TRBV20-1 and TRBJ1-6, with D tentatively TRBD1 (5 bases). The CDR3 totals 12 residues. Germline assignment: CDR1 DFQATT and CDR2 SNEGSKA (reference sequence). With 6 bases removed from V and 9 bases from J, the gap between germline ends came to 12 bases. CDR3 in amino acids: CSATGGTSPLHF. The DNA for the CDR3 is TGCAGTGCCACGGGGGGGACTTCACCCCTCCACTTT.

This rearrangement joins TRBV6-2 or TRBV6-3 to TRBJ2-3; 8 nucleotides agree with TRBD1. The CDR3 runs to 15 residues. Germline CDR1 MNHEY, CDR2 SVGEGT. With 5 bases clipped from V and 7 bases from J, the junction kept 11 bases outside the gene matches. The CDR3, as DNA: TGTGCCAGCAGTACCCAAAGGACAGGGCGCCATACGCAGTATTTT. As protein: CASSTQRTGRHTQYF.

In this sample, this clonotype turned up a few times. This chain joins TRBV5-1 and TRBJ2-5, with TRBD2 matching 8 bases. With V trimmed by 4 bases and J by 5 bases, 10 bases remained unmatched. The CDR3 consists of 15 residues. Germline V gene data show CDR1 as SGHRS and CDR2 as YFSETQ. The DNA of the CDR3 is TGCGCCAGCAGCGTCCGCGGGGGGCCTATGGAGACCCAGTACTTC. Encoded protein: CASSVRGGPMETQYF.

This chain uses TRBV30 with TRBJ1-4; possible D gene TRBD1, 5 bases. CDR1 GTSNPN and CDR2 SVGIG come from the germline V gene (reference sequence). V gave up 3 bases and J gave up 6 bases, with 17 bases separating them. The CDR3 has 15 residues. In DNA, the CDR3 is TGTGCCTGGAGCTACGGACACTTCAATGATGAAAAACTGTTTTTT. Translating gives CAWSYGHFNDEKLFF.

The rearrangement uses TRBV6-1 and TRBJ2-3; perhaps TRBD2 as D (6 bases). CDR3 size: 14 residues. Germline V gene lookup returns CDR1 MNHNS and CDR2 SASEGT. V was clipped by 6 bases and J by 2 bases, with 12 bases between them. CDR3 region: CASRGAGTTDTQYF. The CDR3 nucleotides read TGTGCCAGCAGGGGAGCGGGCACCACAGATACGCAGTATTTT.

The gene calls are TRBV6-1 and TRBJ1-1, with unresolved D. The V end lost 1 base, the J end lost 3 bases, and 9 bases lay between the germline ends. Looked up from germline, CDR1 is MNHNS and CDR2 is SASEGT. CDR3 length equals 14 residues. The DNA for the CDR3 is TGTGCCAGCAGTGAAGAGGGCCGGTACACTGAAGCTTTCTTT. It encodes CASSEEGRYTEAFF.

The table lists this clonotype with a count of one. The chain uses TRBV2 and TRBJ2-5, with D possibly called TRBD1 or TRBD2 (5 bases each). Between the trimmed V and J ends, which lost 3 bases and 0 bases, there was a span of 11 bases. This CDR3 contains 15 residues. CDR1 is SNHLY and CDR2 is FYNNEI in the germline V gene. The CDR3 is CASSDPREYQETQYF. Here the CDR3 DNA reads TGTGCCAGCAGTGATCCCAGGGAGTACCAAGAGACCCAGTACTTC.

The V and J genes are TRBV20-1 and TRBJ1-3, with D uncertain. From germline, CDR1 is DFQATT and CDR2 SNEGSKA (reference sequence). The CDR3 is 13 amino acids. The germline V and J ends were trimmed by 0 bases and 7 bases, with 10 bases remaining between them. The chain's CDR3 is CSARDIGGNTIYF. The CDR3 region has the DNA TGCAGTGCTAGAGATATAGGAGGGAACACCATATATTTT.